Each of the 24 T cell receptor beta chains below was sequenced from the same sample in a study of response to subunit inactivated influenza vaccine. TCRdb passed the RT-PCR reads through MiXCR, listing each CDR3 protein once. In the table there are 550,000 to 800,000 distinct CDR3 sequences, around 14% of which are singletons. The sample was PBMCs from blood, taken roughly 13 days after vaccination. These receptor sequences come from a man in his fifties or sixties who received an inactivated influenza vaccine.

The chain links TRBV20-1 to TRBJ2-1; D uncertain. The germline V and J ends were trimmed by 1 base and 10 bases, with 8 bases remaining between them. The CDR3 has 11 amino acids. CDR1 DFQATT and CDR2 SNEGSKA come from the germline V gene (reference sequence). CDR3 in DNA: TGCAGTGCTAGAGGTCTAGACGAGCAGTTCTTC. Translation: CSARGLDEQFF.

This clonotype has only a few counts. The J gene is TRBJ1-6, the V gene TRBV12-3 or TRBV12-4, with a tentative D call TRBD1 (5 bases). The CDR3 sequence is 14 residues long. The V and J ends lost 7 bases and 5 bases respectively, with 12 bases between them. In DNA, the CDR3 is TGTGCCAGCAATAGGGGACTTGATAATTCACCCCTCCACTTT. This translates into CASNRGLDNSPLHF.

The chain combines TRBV15 with TRBJ2-7; TRBD1 aligns across 8 bases. V trimming: 8 bases; J trimming: 0 bases; junction bases outside the gene matches: 6. This CDR3 has 14 amino acids. Germline CDR1 and CDR2: LNHNV and YYDKDF (reference sequence). CDR3 sequence (DNA): TGTGCCACCCGACAGGGGTCCACCTCCTACGAGCAGTACTTC. It is translated as CATRQGSTSYEQYF.

There are a few counts of this clonotype. The CDR3 sequence: CASSVGTGYSGNTIYF. CDR3 nucleotides: TGTGCCAGCAGCGTTGGGACAGGGTACTCTGGAAACACCATATATTTT. The V and J genes are TRBV9 and TRBJ1-3, with 9 bases lining up with TRBD1. J was trimmed by 0 bases and V by 2 bases; bases with no gene match: 3. The CDR3 spans 16 residues. Germline loops: CDR1 SGDLS, CDR2 YYNGEE.

This clonotype was detected many times. In DNA, the CDR3 is TGCGCCAGCAGCCAAGCTTCTGGGGCCAACGTCCTGACTTTC. This codes for CASSQASGANVLTF. The V and J genes are TRBV4-3 and TRBJ2-6; D gene uncertain. Trimming shortened V by 1 base and J by 1 base, and 2 bases separated the two germline ends. This CDR3 region has 14 residues. Per germline, CDR1 LGHNA and CDR2 YSLEER.

This clonotype was detected a few times. This chain's CDR3 is CSARPVGVTQTQYF. The CDR3 DNA follows: TGCAGTGCTAGGCCGGTAGGGGTGACGCAGACCCAGTACTTC. The chain couples TRBV20-1 to TRBJ2-5, with a possible D match to TRBD1 (5 bases). This CDR3 comprises 14 residues. Germline V gene data show CDR1 as DFQATT and CDR2 as SNEGSKA (reference sequence). V lost 3 bases and J lost 6, with 17 bases in between.

A few counts support this clonotype. This chain joins TRBV12-3 or TRBV12-4 and TRBJ1-2; 8 bases align to TRBD1. V gave up 3 bases and J gave up 8 bases; unmatched junction bases: 8. The CDR3 consists of 14 residues. The CDR3 region is CASSFSGRGLGYTF. The CDR3 DNA sequence: TGTGCCAGCAGTTTTTCGGGCAGGGGGCTCGGCTACACCTTC.

This sequence joins TRBV20-1 and TRBJ2-5; 7 positions agree with TRBD2. The V gene end was trimmed by 0 bases and the J gene end by 1 base; junction bases not matched to a gene: 5. Germline V lookup: CDR1 DFQATT, CDR2 SNEGSKA (reference sequence). The CDR3 spans 15 residues. The CDR3 region is CSARDRASGQETQYF. The CDR3 coding sequence is TGCAGTGCTAGAGATCGGGCTAGCGGCCAAGAGACCCAGTACTTC.

This clonotype was counted only a few times. The rearrangement links TRBV28 to TRBJ1-6; D gene ambiguous. In germline, CDR1 is MDHEN, CDR2 SYDVKM. This CDR3 is built from 12 residues. Trimming stripped 3 bases from V and 14 bases from J, with 11 bases between. The CDR3 is CASSFGQQALHF. CDR3 DNA: TGTGCCAGCAGTTTTGGGCAGCAGGCCCTCCACTTT.

The CDR3 DNA is TGCAGTGCTAGAGTGGGGTCGAGGAAGGAACATAGGGAAGACACTGAAGCTTTCTTT. Its protein product is CSARVGSRKEHREDTEAFF. V gene TRBV20-1 combines with J gene TRBJ1-1; D remains unclear. Looked up from germline, CDR1 is DFQATT and CDR2 is SNEGSKA (reference sequence). The V gene lost 1 base and the J gene lost 3 bases, with 27 bases spanning the gap. The CDR3 runs to 19 residues.

In its sample, this clonotype was seen a few times. V gene TRBV5-1 combines with J gene TRBJ2-7; the D gene could be TRBD1 or TRBD2 (5 bases each). With 0 bases removed from V and 2 bases from J, the gap between germline ends came to 9 bases. The CDR3 totals 14 residues. Germline lookup yields CDR1 SGHRS and CDR2 YFSETQ. The CDR3 protein is CASSLGGIPYEQYF. The CDR3 coding sequence is TGCGCCAGCAGCTTGGGGGGGATCCCCTACGAGCAGTACTTC.

The chain has TRBV18 and TRBJ2-7; TRBD1 might be the D (5 bases). CDR1 KGHSH and CDR2 LQKENI come from the germline V gene. V lost 5 bases and J 2 bases, leaving 13 bases between the germline ends. The CDR3 has 14 amino acids. CDR3 residues: CASSAGSSTYEQYF. The CDR3, as DNA: TGTGCCAGCTCAGCAGGGTCCTCAACCTACGAGCAGTACTTC.

The chain is built from TRBV30 and TRBJ2-3; D is possibly TRBD2 (6 bases). This CDR3 has 14 amino acids. V was shortened by 5 bases and J by 1 base, with 13 bases between the two germline ends. Germline loops: CDR1 GTSNPN, CDR2 SVGIG (reference sequence). The CDR3 nucleotides are TGTGCCTGGGCCTTCGGGGAGGGCACAGATACGCAGTATTTT. It codes for CAWAFGEGTDTQYF.

The chain is built from TRBV5-1 and TRBJ1-2; 8 bases fit TRBD1. Germline lookup yields CDR1 SGHRS and CDR2 YFSETQ. The CDR3 runs to 14 residues. Unmatched junction bases numbered 6, after V lost 3 bases and J lost 5 bases. This CDR3 reads CASSSQTGDYGYTF. For the CDR3, the DNA is TGCGCCAGCAGCTCCCAGACAGGGGATTATGGCTACACCTTC.

The chain has TRBV11-2 and TRBJ2-3, with D unresolved. There are 18 residues in the CDR3. Trimming stripped 5 bases from V and 3 bases from J, with 24 bases between. Per germline, CDR1 SGHAT and CDR2 FQNNGV. The CDR3 sequence is CASSPVIGSLRNTDTQYF. In DNA form, the CDR3 reads TGTGCCAGCAGCCCAGTTATTGGTAGCCTCAGGAATACAGATACGCAGTATTTT. Combining the CDR3 with reference TRBV11-2 and TRBJ2-3 gives the whole variable domain EAGVAQSPRYKIIEKRQSVAFWCNPISGHATLYWYQQILGQGPKLLIQFQNNGVVDDSQLPKDRFSAERLKGVDSTLKIQPAKLEDSAVYLCASSPVIGSLRNTDTQYFGPGTRLTVL.

The genes are TRBV7-2 and TRBJ2-2; no firm D call. This CDR3 spans 15 amino acids. The V gene's germline CDR1 is SGHTA and CDR2 FQGNSA. V was clipped by 1 base and J by 5 bases, with 11 bases between them. CDR3 coding DNA: TGTGCCAGCAGCTTAGTCGCGCGTTCGACCGGGGAGCTGTTTTTT. Encoded protein: CASSLVARSTGELFF.

This clonotype has just a few counts. The rearrangement links TRBV10-3 to TRBJ2-3, with D perhaps matching TRBD2 (7 bases). V was pared by 3 bases and J by 5 bases, with 15 bases between. This CDR3 has 15 residues. Germline V gives CDR1 ENHRY, CDR2 SYGVKD. The CDR3, as DNA: TGTGCCATCAGTGAAGGCGGGGGCGGTAAAGATACGCAGTATTTT. Translation gives CAISEGGGGKDTQYF.

The sample holds many counts of this clonotype. The genes are TRBV29-1 and TRBJ2-5, with a weak D call TRBD1 (5 bases). The CDR3 has 12 residues. The germline V and J ends were trimmed by 5 bases and 5 bases, with 12 bases remaining between them. Per the germline V gene, CDR1 is SQVTM and CDR2 is ANQGSEA. This CDR3 reads CSVWWGSETQYF. In DNA, the CDR3 is TGCAGCGTTTGGTGGGGCTCGGAGACCCAGTACTTC.

In this sample, this clonotype turned up a few times. The chain links TRBV27 to TRBJ2-1; no reliable D call. The germline gives CDR1 MNHEY, CDR2 SMNVEV (reference sequence). The CDR3 has 12 residues. The V end was cut by 6 bases, the J end by 4 bases, with 7 bases between. The CDR3 DNA reads as TGTGCCAGCAGGACGGATTACAATGAGCAGTTCTTC. It is translated as CASRTDYNEQFF.

The rearrangement links TRBV15 to TRBJ1-1; D may be TRBD1 (5 bases). Between the trimmed V and J ends, which lost 6 bases and 0 bases, there was a span of 11 bases. CDR1 is LNHNV and CDR2 is YYDKDF in the germline V gene (reference sequence). There are 14 residues in the CDR3. CDR3 in amino acids: CATRTGFVNTEAFF. For the CDR3, the DNA is TGTGCCACCAGAACAGGTTTCGTGAACACTGAAGCTTTCTTT.

V gene TRBV9 combines with J gene TRBJ2-7, with D unresolved. This CDR3 spans 14 amino acids. The V gene's germline CDR1 is SGDLS and CDR2 YYNGEE. Deletions cut 0 bases from V and 1 base from J, with 8 bases between. As DNA, the CDR3 is TGTGCCAGCAGCGTAGATCGGGTATCCTACGAGCAGTACTTC. Its protein is CASSVDRVSYEQYF.

In its sample, this clonotype was seen a few times. This sequence joins TRBV20-1 and TRBJ2-3; 10 bases are shared with TRBD2. V shed 7 bases and J 5 bases; nucleotides not matched to a gene: 12. Germline CDR1 reads DFQATT; CDR2 reads SNEGSKA (reference sequence). The CDR3 length is 15 residues. The CDR3 here is CSVPERGGFQDTQYF. In DNA form, the CDR3 reads TGCAGTGTTCCGGAGCGGGGGGGCTTCCAAGATACGCAGTATTTT.

This chain links TRBV5-1 with TRBJ1-2; 11 bases fit TRBD1. After removal of 4 bases from V and 7 bases from J, the junction contained 6 bases not matched to a gene. This CDR3 is 14 amino acids long. CDR1 SGHRS and CDR2 YFSETQ come from the germline V gene. Here the CDR3 DNA reads TGCGCCAGCAGCGTGGACAGGGGGCGCAGTGGCTACACCTTC. It encodes CASSVDRGRSGYTF.

The table lists this clonotype with a few counts. The chain recombines TRBV5-6 with TRBJ1-2; TRBD1 matches at 7 bases. Germline V CDR1 and CDR2: SGHDT, YYEEEE. The ends lost 1 base at V and 5 bases at J; junction bases unmatched: 5. This CDR3 is built from 14 residues. The CDR3 sequence: CASSLYDRAYGYTF. The CDR3 DNA is TGTGCCAGCAGCTTGTATGACAGGGCTTATGGCTACACCTTC.